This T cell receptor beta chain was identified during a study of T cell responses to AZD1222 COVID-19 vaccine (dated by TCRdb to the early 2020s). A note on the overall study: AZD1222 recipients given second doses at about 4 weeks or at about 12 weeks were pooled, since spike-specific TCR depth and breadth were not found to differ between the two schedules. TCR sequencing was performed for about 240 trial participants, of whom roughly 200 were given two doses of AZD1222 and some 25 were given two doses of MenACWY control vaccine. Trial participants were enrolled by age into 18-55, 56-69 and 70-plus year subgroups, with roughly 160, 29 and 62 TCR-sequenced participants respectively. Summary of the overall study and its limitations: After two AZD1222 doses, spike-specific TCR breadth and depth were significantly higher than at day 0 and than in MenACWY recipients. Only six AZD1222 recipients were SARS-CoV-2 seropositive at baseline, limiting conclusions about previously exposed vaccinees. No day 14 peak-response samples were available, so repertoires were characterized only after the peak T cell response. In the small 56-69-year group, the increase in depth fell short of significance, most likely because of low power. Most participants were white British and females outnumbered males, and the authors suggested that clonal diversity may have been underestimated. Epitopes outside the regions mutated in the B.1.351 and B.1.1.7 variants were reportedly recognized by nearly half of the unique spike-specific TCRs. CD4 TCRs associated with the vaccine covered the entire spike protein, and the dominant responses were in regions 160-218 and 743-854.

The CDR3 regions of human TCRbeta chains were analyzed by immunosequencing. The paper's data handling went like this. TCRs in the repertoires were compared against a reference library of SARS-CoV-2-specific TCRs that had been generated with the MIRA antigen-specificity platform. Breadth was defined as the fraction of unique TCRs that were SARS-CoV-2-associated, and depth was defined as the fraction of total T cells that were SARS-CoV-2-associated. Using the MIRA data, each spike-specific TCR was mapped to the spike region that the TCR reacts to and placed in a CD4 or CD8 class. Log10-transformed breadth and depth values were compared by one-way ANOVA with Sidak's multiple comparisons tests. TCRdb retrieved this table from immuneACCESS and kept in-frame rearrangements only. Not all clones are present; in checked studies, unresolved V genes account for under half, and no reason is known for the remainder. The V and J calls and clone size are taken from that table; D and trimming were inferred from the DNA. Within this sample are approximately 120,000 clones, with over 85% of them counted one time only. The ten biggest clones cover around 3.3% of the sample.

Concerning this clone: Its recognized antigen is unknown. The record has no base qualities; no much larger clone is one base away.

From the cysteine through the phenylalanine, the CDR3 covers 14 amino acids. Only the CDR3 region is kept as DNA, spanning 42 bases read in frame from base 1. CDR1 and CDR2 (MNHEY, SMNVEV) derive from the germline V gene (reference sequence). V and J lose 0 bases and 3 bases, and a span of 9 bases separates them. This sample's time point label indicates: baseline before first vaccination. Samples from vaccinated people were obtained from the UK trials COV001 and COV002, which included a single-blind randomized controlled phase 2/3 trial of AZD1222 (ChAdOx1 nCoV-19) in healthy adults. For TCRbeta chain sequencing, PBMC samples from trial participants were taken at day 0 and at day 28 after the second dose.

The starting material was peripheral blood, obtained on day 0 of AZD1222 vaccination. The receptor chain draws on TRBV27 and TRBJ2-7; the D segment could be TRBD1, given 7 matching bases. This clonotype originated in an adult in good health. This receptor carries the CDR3 CASSLSRDSYEQYF. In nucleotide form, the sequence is TGTGCCAGCAGTTTATCGCGGGACAGCTACGAGCAGTACTTC.